This TCR beta chain was recorded in a study of T cell responses to AZD1222 COVID-19 vaccine. Notes on the study in general: Clonal diversity may have been underestimated in mostly white British donors.

With respect to this clone: The antigen is not known.

Assay used: immunoSEQ multiplex PCR; TCRdb lists only in-frame clones, some missing. In the table there are about 60,000 clones, over 80% of which are singletons. Germline values: CDR1 MNHNY, CDR2 SVGAGI (reference sequence). There are 16 residues in the CDR3. V lost 2 bases and J lost 0; bases outside the gene matches: 6. This sequence originates from an adult who received the MenACWY meningococcal vaccine as a control. Material: peripheral blood, obtained 28 days after the second dose of the MenACWY control vaccine. The genes are TRBV6-6 and TRBJ2-7; TRBD2 aligns across 8 bases. The CDR3 sequence is CASSYRTSGVSYEQYF. The CDR3 region has the DNA TGTGCCAGCAGTTACCGCACTAGCGGTGTCTCCTACGAGCAGTACTTC.